This T cell receptor beta chain was found in a study of blood T cell repertoires in COVID-19. CDR1 and CDR2 (germline): LNHNV, YYDKDF (reference sequence). The CDR3 loop spans 14 amino acids. Trimming took 8 bases from V and 5 from J; bases not matched to a gene: 11. The table came from immunoSEQ multiplex PCR; TCRdb's copy has only in-frame clones and leaves some out. The sample holds 100,000 to 150,000 clones, around 81% seen once. The receptor was isolated from a woman aged 45 to 65 with acute or convalescent COVID-19. The chain has TRBV15 and TRBJ1-2, with 7 bases lining up with TRBD1. The sequenced sample was peripheral blood. CDR3 DNA sequence: TGTGCCACCCGAGAGACAGGGACCCCATATGGCTACACCTTC. Translated, it gives CATRETGTPYGYTF.